This entry is about one T cell receptor (delta chain). The clone's antigen remains unknown. No much larger clonotype is one base removed from it; base qualities were not supplied. Bulk sequencing of complete TCR delta chain (Vdelta2) repertoires was used to follow how often functionally characterized gamma9delta2 T cell clones occurred. The Dutch blood bank supplied purchased peripheral blood from anonymous healthy donors. All of the gamma9delta2 T cells analyzed in the study came from the peripheral blood of healthy donors. The method was PCR. These reads were obtained on an Illumina MiSeq. Under the source paper's analysis protocol: Clonotypes represented by only a single read were excluded when reporting TRDV repertoire clonotype frequencies. TCRdb reprocessed the public reads with the caller CATT; rows with the same DNA were merged afterwards. The authors' filters were not applied to this entry. Present in this sample are 2,000 to 2,500 delta-chain clones, roughly 60% of which were seen just once. The ten largest clones take up 11% to 15% of the sample.

The data belong to a study of TRDV2 sequences in healthy donors (dated by TCRdb to 2018 to 2021). Study-level background: Over 15 single-cell-derived gamma9delta2 T cell clones spanning the full range of antitumor activity were TCR-sequenced and traced within the bulk repertoire.

Study-wide conclusions, independent of this receptor: TCRdelta clonotypes of several highly reactive clones appeared rare, being undetectable in the bulk sequencing data of their donors. Observed TCRdelta repertoires were highly focused, yet clonotype frequency did not correlate with antitumor functional potential of the respective clone.

The CDR3 measures 18 amino acids from cysteine to phenylalanine. CDR3 DNA only is kept here, 54 bases in frame from base 1. V is trimmed back by 0 bases and J by 0 bases, and the junction contains 12 bases that no gene match accounts for. The germline V gene specifies GEAIGNYY as CDR1 and EKD as CDR2. The receptor's source is a human donor in good health. Sequencing was performed on Vd2+ gamma-delta T cells from blood. The sample's cell subset or site, from its label and the paper: TCR Vdelta2-expressing (gamma9delta2) T cells. Here the chain combines TRDV2 and TRDJ1; 7 bases in between match TRDD3. The nucleotide sequence reads TGTGCCTGTGACACCGTGGGGATAGTGGGGGAGAACACCGATAAACTCATCTTT. Translated, it reads CACDTVGIVGENTDKLIF.